Detailed here is one T cell receptor (beta chain). This receptor's antigen is unknown. The sample holds no much larger clone one base away, and base qualities are not on file. This sample is drawn from a study of blood T cell repertoires in COVID-19 (TCRdb year 2020). Study-level background: Samples covering the acute and convalescent phases of COVID-19 were provided by collaborators in the United States, Italy and Spain. The repertoires were made available in a free public database intended to serve as a resource for research on the immune response to SARS-CoV-2. Nearly every sample came with metadata listing a de-identified subject ID, COVID-19 status, age in years and sex. The samples were drawn from two sources: the first 160 participants of the ongoing ImmuneRACE study, and 1,000 to 1,500 subjects contributed by 6 global collaborators. HLA class I and class II types, where available, came from metadata supplied by the sample provider rather than from assay-based typing. The prospective study material was composed of cDNA or gDNA derived from T cells, B-cell-depleted T cells, or PBMCs. The dataset comprised deeply sampled blood TCRbeta repertoires from subjects exposed to, actively infected with, or recovered from COVID-19. What the work shows at the level of the full study, not this receptor alone: How much clinical and demographic metadata was included differed by source and by participant, and the metadata was provided uncurated.

The germline V gene yields SGHTA for CDR1 and FQGTGA for CDR2. V was cut back by 2 bases and J by 5 bases, leaving a gap of 9 bases between them. CDR3 length: 13 amino acids, cysteine to phenylalanine. Only the CDR3 part of the read is kept: 39 bases, read in frame from the first base. TCRbeta CDR3 regions were amplified from genomic DNA by means of the immunoSEQ Assay, a bias-controlled multiplex PCR. Regarding the original processing steps: Within the assay, amplification of reference gene primers was used to estimate how many nucleated cells each sample contained. Sequence reads were collapsed and filtered to measure the absolute abundance of every unique TCRbeta CDR3 rearrangement. For each sample, productive Simpson clonality was calculated by taking the square root of Simpson's diversity index across productive rearrangements. TCRdb re-hosts the immuneACCESS table, in-frame sequences only. Its copies lack some clones; in the studies checked, an unresolved V gene accounts for under half of them, and the cause for the rest is not known. The DNA was the basis for D and trimming; V, J and clone size are from that table. This sample lists almost 200,000 clones; around four fifths were detected once. Clones ranked in the top ten supply 0.9% to 0.95% of the sample.

In Seattle, one collaborating source enrolled patients while the infection was active and tracked those patients longitudinally over the course of disease. Collaborating institutions collected whole blood in K2EDTA tubes following their own protocols. For TCRbeta analysis, collaborator samples were shipped as frozen whole blood, as isolated PBMCs, or as DNA extracted from either sample type. The TCR originated in a man aged 60-69 years with COVID-19, enrolled during active disease. The material sequenced was peripheral blood. The chain is assembled from TRBV7-3 and TRBJ2-5; the D gene is unclear. The CDR3 reads as follows: CASSLFVSETQYF. The DNA reads TGTGCCAGCAGCTTATTCGTTTCCGAGACCCAGTACTTC.